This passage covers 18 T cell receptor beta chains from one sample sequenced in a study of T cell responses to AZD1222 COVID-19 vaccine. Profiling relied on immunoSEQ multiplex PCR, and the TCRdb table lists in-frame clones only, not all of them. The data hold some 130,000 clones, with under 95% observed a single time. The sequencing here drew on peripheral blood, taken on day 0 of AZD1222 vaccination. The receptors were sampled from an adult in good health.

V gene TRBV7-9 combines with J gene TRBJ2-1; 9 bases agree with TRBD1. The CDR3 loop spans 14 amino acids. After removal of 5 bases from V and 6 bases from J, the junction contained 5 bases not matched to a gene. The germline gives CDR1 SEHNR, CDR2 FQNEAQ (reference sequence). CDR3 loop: CASSQGTGSNEQFF. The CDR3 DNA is TGTGCCAGCAGCCAAGGGACAGGGAGCAATGAGCAGTTCTTC. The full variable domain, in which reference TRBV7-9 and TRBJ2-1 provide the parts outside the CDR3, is DTGVSQNPRHKITKRGQNVTFRCDPISEHNRLYWYRQTLGQGPEFLTYFQNEAQLEKSRLLSDRFSAERPKGSFSTLEIQRTEQGDSAMYLCASSQGTGSNEQFFGPGTRLTVL.

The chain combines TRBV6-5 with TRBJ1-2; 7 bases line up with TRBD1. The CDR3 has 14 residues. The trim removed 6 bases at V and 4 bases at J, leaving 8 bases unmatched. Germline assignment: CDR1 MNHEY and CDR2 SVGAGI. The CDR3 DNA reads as TGTGCCAGCAGCCGCGGGACAGCGCTCTATGGCTACACCTTC. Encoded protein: CASSRGTALYGYTF.

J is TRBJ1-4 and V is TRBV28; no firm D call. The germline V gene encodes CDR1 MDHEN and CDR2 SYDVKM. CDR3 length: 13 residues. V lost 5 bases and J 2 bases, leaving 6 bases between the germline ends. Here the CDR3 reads CASSPNTNEKLFF. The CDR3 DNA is TGTGCCAGCAGTCCTAATACTAATGAAAAACTGTTTTTT.

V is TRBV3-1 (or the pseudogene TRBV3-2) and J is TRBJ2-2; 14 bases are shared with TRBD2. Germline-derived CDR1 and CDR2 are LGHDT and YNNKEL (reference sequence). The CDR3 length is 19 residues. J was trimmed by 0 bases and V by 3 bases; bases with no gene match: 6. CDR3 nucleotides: TGTGCCAGCAGCCAGGGCAGACTAGCGGGAGGGTCGAACACCGGGGAGCTGTTTTTT. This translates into CASSQGRLAGGSNTGELFF.

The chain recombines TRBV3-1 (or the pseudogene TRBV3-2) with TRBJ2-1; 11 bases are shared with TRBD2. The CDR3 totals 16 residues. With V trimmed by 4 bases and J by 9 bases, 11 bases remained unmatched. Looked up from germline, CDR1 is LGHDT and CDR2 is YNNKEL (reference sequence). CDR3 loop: CASSRTSGSFGVEQFF. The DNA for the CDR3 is TGTGCCAGCAGCCGCACTAGCGGGAGCTTTGGGGTTGAGCAGTTCTTC.

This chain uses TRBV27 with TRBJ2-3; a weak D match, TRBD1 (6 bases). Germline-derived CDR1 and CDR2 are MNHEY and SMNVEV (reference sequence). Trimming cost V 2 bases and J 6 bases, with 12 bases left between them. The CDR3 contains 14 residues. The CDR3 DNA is TGTGCCAGCAGTTTAGTAACAGGGACGGATACGCAGTATTTT. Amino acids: CASSLVTGTDTQYF.

The CDR3 DNA follows: TGCGCCAGCAGCTCCCTGGGCGAAGAGACCCAGTACTTC. Amino acids: CASSSLGEETQYF. The genes are TRBV5-1 and TRBJ2-5; D is uncertain. Trimming cost V 3 bases and J 3 bases, with 9 bases left between them. This CDR3 region has 13 residues. Germline-derived CDR1 and CDR2 are SGHRS and YFSETQ.

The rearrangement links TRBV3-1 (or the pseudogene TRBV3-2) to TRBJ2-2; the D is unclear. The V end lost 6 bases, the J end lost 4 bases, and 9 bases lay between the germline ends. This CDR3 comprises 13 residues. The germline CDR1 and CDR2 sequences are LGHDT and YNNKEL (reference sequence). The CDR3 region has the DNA TGTGCCAGCAGTCTTACATCCACCGGGGAGCTGTTTTTT. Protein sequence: CASSLTSTGELFF.

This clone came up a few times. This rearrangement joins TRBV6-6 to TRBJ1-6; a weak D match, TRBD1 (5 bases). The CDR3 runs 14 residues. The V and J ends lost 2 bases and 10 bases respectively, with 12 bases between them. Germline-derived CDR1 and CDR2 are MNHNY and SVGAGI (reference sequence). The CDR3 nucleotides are TGTGCCAGCAGTTACGATCCGCAGGGCTCACCCCTCCACTTT. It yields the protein CASSYDPQGSPLHF.

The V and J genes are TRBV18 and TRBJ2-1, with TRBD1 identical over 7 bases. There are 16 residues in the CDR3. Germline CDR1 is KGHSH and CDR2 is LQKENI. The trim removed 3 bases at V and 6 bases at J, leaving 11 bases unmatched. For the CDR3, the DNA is TGTGCCAGCTCACCTACCCGGCCAGGGGGTTTCAATGAGCAGTTCTTC. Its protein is CASSPTRPGGFNEQFF.

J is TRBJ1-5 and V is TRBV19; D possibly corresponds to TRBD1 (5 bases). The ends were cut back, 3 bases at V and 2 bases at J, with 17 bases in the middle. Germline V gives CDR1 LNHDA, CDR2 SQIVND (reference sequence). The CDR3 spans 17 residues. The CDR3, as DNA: TGTGCCAGTAGTATGTGGGCAGGGATGGGTGGCAATCAGCCCCAGCATTTT. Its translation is CASSMWAGMGGNQPQHF.

Written as DNA, the CDR3 is TGTGCCACTACATGGGGGAGTGGAAACACCATATATTTT. Translation: CATTWGSGNTIYF. The V and J genes are TRBV6-5 and TRBJ1-3, with D perhaps matching TRBD1 (5 bases). Germline V gene sequence: CDR1 MNHEY, CDR2 SVGAGI. V was shortened by 10 bases and J by 3 bases, with 13 bases between the two germline ends. The CDR3 length is 13 residues.

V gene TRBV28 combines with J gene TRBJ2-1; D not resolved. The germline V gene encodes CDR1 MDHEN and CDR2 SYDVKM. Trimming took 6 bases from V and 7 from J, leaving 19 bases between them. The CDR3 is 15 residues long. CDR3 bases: TGTGCCAGCAGCAACGGCCATCGCGAAGTGAATGAGCAGTTCTTC. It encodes CASSNGHREVNEQFF.

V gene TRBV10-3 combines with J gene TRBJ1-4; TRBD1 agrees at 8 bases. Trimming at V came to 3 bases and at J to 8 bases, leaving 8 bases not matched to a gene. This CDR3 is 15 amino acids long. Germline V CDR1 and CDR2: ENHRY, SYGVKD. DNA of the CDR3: TGTGCCATCAGTGACGGACAGGGAAGCCAAGAAAAACTGTTTTTT. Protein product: CAISDGQGSQEKLFF.

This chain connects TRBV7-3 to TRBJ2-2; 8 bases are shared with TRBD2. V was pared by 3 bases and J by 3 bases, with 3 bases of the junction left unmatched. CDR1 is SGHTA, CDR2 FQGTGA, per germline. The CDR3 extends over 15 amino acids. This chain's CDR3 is CASSFTSGYTGELFF. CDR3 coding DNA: TGTGCCAGCAGCTTCACTAGCGGATACACCGGGGAGCTGTTTTTT.

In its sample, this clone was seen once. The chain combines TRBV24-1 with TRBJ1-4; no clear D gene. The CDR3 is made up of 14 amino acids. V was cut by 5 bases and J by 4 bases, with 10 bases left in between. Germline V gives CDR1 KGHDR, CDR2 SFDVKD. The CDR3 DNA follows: TGTGCCACCAGTGGGGGAGGTAGTAATGAAAAACTGTTTTTT. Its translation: CATSGGGSNEKLFF.

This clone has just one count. The CDR3 is CASSPPGRQETQYF. The CDR3 DNA follows: TGTGCCAGCAGCCCACCCGGCCGCCAAGAGACCCAGTACTTC. The J gene is TRBJ2-5, the V gene TRBV9; D is uncertain. In germline, CDR1 is SGDLS, CDR2 YYNGEE. V was trimmed by 4 bases and J by 1 base, leaving 11 bases between them. This CDR3 is 14 amino acids long. The full variable domain, completed using reference TRBV9 and TRBJ2-5, is DSGVTQTPKHLITATGQRVTLRCSPRSGDLSVYWYQQSLDQGLQFLIQYYNGEERAKGNILERFSAQQFPDLHSELNLSSLELGDSALYFCASSPPGRQETQYFGPGTRLLVL.

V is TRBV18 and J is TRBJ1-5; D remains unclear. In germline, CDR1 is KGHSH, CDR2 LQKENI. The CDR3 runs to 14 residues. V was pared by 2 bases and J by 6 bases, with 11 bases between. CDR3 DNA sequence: TGTGCCAGCTCACCAGATAACCGGACTCAGCCCCAGCATTTT. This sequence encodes CASSPDNRTQPQHF.